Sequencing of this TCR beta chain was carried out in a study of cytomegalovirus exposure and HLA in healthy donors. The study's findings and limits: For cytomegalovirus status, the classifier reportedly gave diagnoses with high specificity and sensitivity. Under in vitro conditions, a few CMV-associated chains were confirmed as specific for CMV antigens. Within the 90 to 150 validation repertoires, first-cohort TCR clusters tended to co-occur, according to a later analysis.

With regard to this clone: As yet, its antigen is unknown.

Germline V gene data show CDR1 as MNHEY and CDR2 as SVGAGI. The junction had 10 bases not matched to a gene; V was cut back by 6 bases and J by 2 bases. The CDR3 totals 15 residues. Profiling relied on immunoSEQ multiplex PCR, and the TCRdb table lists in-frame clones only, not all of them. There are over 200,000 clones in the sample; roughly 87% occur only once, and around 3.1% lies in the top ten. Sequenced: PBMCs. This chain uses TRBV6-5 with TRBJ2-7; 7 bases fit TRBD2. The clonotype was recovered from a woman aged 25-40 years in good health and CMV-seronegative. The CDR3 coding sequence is TGTGCCAGCAGCTTGGGACTACCGAATACCTACGAGCAGTACTTC. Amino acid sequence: CASSLGLPNTYEQYF.